The 29 T cell receptor beta chains below were found in one sample sequenced in a study of beta chain features in type 1 diabetes. Study findings and constraints: Patients with Type 1 diabetes showed moderately but significantly shorter TCRB CDR3s in all four CD4+ subsets.

Which antigens these TCRs recognize remains unknown. What was sequenced were expressed TCRB transcripts, since all of the isolated RNA had been reverse transcribed. Only in-frame clones appear in the TCRdb table, and some are missing; sequencing was by immunoSEQ multiplex PCR. The repertoire includes about 650,000 clones, roughly 12% of them detected once, and roughly 0.11% sits in the top ten. Specimen: naive CD4+ T cells from blood. The receptor set was obtained from a man between 25 and 39 years old with type 1 diabetes.

The chain recombines TRBV7-8 with TRBJ2-3; a weak D match, TRBD2 (5 bases). The germline CDR1 and CDR2 sequences are SGHVS and FQNEAQ. This CDR3 comprises 13 residues. Trimming pared 0 bases from V and 4 bases from J, leaving 5 bases between. In DNA, the CDR3 is TGTGCCAGCAGCTTAGCGGAGGCAGATACGCAGTATTTT. Translating gives CASSLAEADTQYF.

The rearrangement joins TRBV9 to TRBJ2-6; D is undetermined. The CDR3 is made up of 16 amino acids. Trimming took 0 bases from V and 0 from J, leaving 7 bases between them. Germline values: CDR1 SGDLS, CDR2 YYNGEE. CDR3 protein: CASSVVADSGANVLTF. CDR3 bases: TGTGCCAGCAGCGTAGTGGCCGACTCTGGGGCCAACGTCCTGACTTTC.

The rearrangement uses TRBV28 and TRBJ2-1; the D is unclear. The CDR3 loop spans 13 amino acids. V was shortened by 7 bases and J by 7 bases, with 14 bases between the two germline ends. In germline, CDR1 is MDHEN, CDR2 SYDVKM. CDR3 DNA: TGTGCCAGCAAATCCTGGTCCCCGAATGAGCAGTTCTTC. Its protein product is CASKSWSPNEQFF.

This clone was seen a single time. The V call is TRBV28, the J call TRBJ2-7; TRBD1 matches at 11 bases. This CDR3 is built from 14 residues. J was trimmed by 4 bases and V by 8 bases; bases with no gene match: 7. Germline V gene sequence: CDR1 MDHEN, CDR2 SYDVKM. The CDR3 region has the DNA TGTGCCAGCGGAGGACAGGGGGCCCGGTACGAGCAGTACTTC. As protein: CASGGQGARYEQYF.

This clone appeared a few times. The V and J genes are TRBV25-1 and TRBJ1-6; unclear D gene. The CDR3 sequence is 14 residues long. V was trimmed by 3 bases and J by 4 bases, leaving 7 bases between them. Germline V gene sequence: CDR1 MGHDK, CDR2 SYGVNS. CDR3 coding DNA: TGTGCCAGCAGTGATTTACCGTATAATTCACCCCTCCACTTT. Protein: CASSDLPYNSPLHF.

This clone was detected only a few times. This sample also contains other DNA sequences that code for the same CDR3. The chain combines TRBV9 with TRBJ2-5; a possible D gene is TRBD2 (6 bases). Trimming left V 0 bases short and J 3 bases short, with 6 bases between. The germline gives CDR1 SGDLS, CDR2 YYNGEE. CDR3 length equals 13 residues. For the CDR3, the DNA is TGTGCCAGCAGCGTAGGACTAGAAGAGACCCAGTACTTC. Translated, it gives CASSVGLEETQYF.

This clone was found a few times. The V gene is TRBV5-6, the J gene TRBJ2-5; a possible D gene is TRBD2 (7 bases). Germline V lookup: CDR1 SGHDT, CDR2 YYEEEE. With 4 bases removed from V and 6 bases from J, the gap between germline ends came to 16 bases. The CDR3 extends over 14 amino acids. The CDR3 here is CASSRAGDKKTQYF. The CDR3 region has the DNA TGTGCCAGCAGCCGGGCGGGGGACAAGAAGACCCAGTACTTC.

This clone turned up a few times. V usage is TRBV10-3 and J usage is TRBJ1-2, with D uncertain. This CDR3 is built from 13 residues. Trimming removed 4 bases at V and 5 bases at J, with 11 bases between. CDR1 and CDR2 (germline): ENHRY, SYGVKD. The DNA of the CDR3 is TGTGCCATCAGTGCGACTAGTGAGTATGGCTACACCTTC. Its translation: CAISATSEYGYTF.

The chain couples TRBV29-1 to TRBJ2-5, with TRBD2 identical over 9 bases. Trimming at V came to 8 bases and at J to 5 bases, leaving 6 bases not matched to a gene. Germline V lookup: CDR1 SQVTM, CDR2 ANQGSEA. There are 12 residues in the CDR3. CDR3 protein: CSSAGGWETQYF. The CDR3 region has the DNA TGCAGCTCCGCGGGGGGGTGGGAGACCCAGTACTTC.

The sample holds one count of this clone. V usage is TRBV5-1 and J usage is TRBJ1-2, with unresolved D. V was clipped by 0 bases and J by 8 bases, with 14 bases between them. The CDR3 length is 14 residues. CDR1 SGHRS and CDR2 YFSETQ come from the germline V gene. As DNA, the CDR3 is TGCGCCAGCAGCTTGGTCCCGAGTCCAAAAGGCTACACCTTC. Its protein product is CASSLVPSPKGYTF. Drawing the rest from reference TRBV5-1 and TRBJ1-2, the complete variable domain is KAGVTQTPRYLIKTRGQQVTLSCSPISGHRSVSWYQQTPGQGLQFLFEYFSETQRNKGNFPGRFSGRQFSNSRSEMNVSTLELGDSALYLCASSLVPSPKGYTFGSGTRLTVV.

The table lists this clone with a few counts. The V call is TRBV5-6, the J call TRBJ1-4, with TRBD1 as a possible D gene (6 bases). This CDR3 has 15 amino acids. Trimming removed 2 bases at V and 8 bases at J, with 16 bases between. Per the germline V gene, CDR1 is SGHDT and CDR2 is YYEEEE. The CDR3 nucleotides are TGTGCCAGCAGCTTACCGGGACATATGAACGAAAAACTGTTTTTT. The encoded protein is CASSLPGHMNEKLFF.

The CDR3 sequence: CASSLTWGGLDEQYF. CDR3 bases: TGTGCCAGCAGCTTGACGTGGGGGGGCCTGGACGAGCAGTACTTC. The V gene is TRBV5-4, the J gene TRBJ2-7; possible D gene TRBD2, 7 bases. The germline CDR1 and CDR2 sequences are SGHNT and YYREEE (reference sequence). The CDR3 runs 15 residues. The germline V and J ends were trimmed by 1 base and 5 bases, with 16 bases remaining between them.

This clone was detected a few times. CDR3 DNA sequence: TGTGCCAGCAGCTTAGGAGGGGATTCCCACACAGATACGCAGTATTTT. Protein: CASSLGGDSHTDTQYF. The chain has TRBV7-2 and TRBJ2-3; D may match TRBD1 or TRBD2 (5 bases each). The CDR3 covers 16 residues. Germline values: CDR1 SGHTA, CDR2 FQGNSA. The ends were cut back, 1 base at V and 2 bases at J, with 13 bases in the middle.

This clone has a handful of counts. CDR3 coding DNA: TGTGCCAGCAGCCCGCGGACATACACTGAAGCTTTCTTT. Protein: CASSPRTYTEAFF. The chain couples TRBV7-2 to TRBJ1-1; maybe TRBD1 (5 bases). Per germline, CDR1 SGHTA and CDR2 FQGNSA. This CDR3 comprises 13 residues. V lost 5 bases to trimming and J lost 3 bases, with 10 bases between them.

This clone was counted between two and nine times. The chain has TRBV30 and TRBJ1-5; D remains ambiguous. The V end lost 1 base, the J end lost 1 base, and 8 bases lay between the germline ends. In germline, CDR1 is GTSNPN, CDR2 SVGIG (reference sequence). The CDR3 covers 14 residues. The CDR3 sequence is CAWSDGPSNQPQHF. The CDR3 DNA reads as TGTGCCTGGAGTGACGGACCAAGCAATCAGCCCCAGCATTTT.

This clone showed up just a few times. The chain joins TRBV27 to TRBJ2-7; 8 bases line up with TRBD1. Germline CDR1 and CDR2: MNHEY and SMNVEV (reference sequence). The J segment lost 1 base and the V segment lost 8 bases, leaving 4 bases of the junction unmatched. The CDR3 is 13 amino acids. The CDR3 spells CASSRTGSYEQYF. The CDR3 nucleotides read TGTGCCAGCTCCCGGACAGGGTCCTACGAGCAGTACTTC.

The chain has TRBV4-2 and TRBJ2-3; 10 bases are a match to TRBD1. Trimming at V came to 2 bases and at J to 2 bases, leaving 4 bases not matched to a gene. Germline CDR1 is LGHNA and CDR2 is YNFKEQ. The length of the CDR3 is 16 residues. DNA of the CDR3: TGTGCCAGCAGCCAACGCGGGACAGGGGCCACAGATACGCAGTATTTT. This sequence encodes CASSQRGTGATDTQYF.

This chain links TRBV11-2 with TRBJ2-5; D gene uncertain. The CDR3 spans 13 residues. Trimming left V 0 bases short and J 3 bases short, with 5 bases between. Looked up from germline, CDR1 is SGHAT and CDR2 is FQNNGV. CDR3 amino acids: CASSLEGKETQYF. DNA for the CDR3: TGTGCCAGCAGCTTAGAAGGGAAAGAGACCCAGTACTTC.

This clone came up a few times. The rearrangement links TRBV9 to TRBJ1-2, with D hard to call. V shed 3 bases and J shed 8 bases, with 14 bases lying between them. The CDR3 runs to 13 residues. Germline CDR1 is SGDLS and CDR2 is YYNGEE. The CDR3 sequence: CASSGRVEGGYTF. For the CDR3, the DNA is TGTGCCAGCAGCGGAAGGGTGGAAGGAGGCTACACCTTC.

The chain uses TRBV21-1 and TRBJ1-3. TRBV21-1 is deemed a pseudogene. The CDR3 totals 13 residues. DNA of the CDR3: TGTGCCAGCAGCAAAGTAGGGCAAAACACCATATATTTT. Encoded protein: CASSKVGQNTIYF.

The chain carries TRBV5-1 and TRBJ2-1, with 11 bases aligning to TRBD1. Germline CDR1 reads SGHRS; CDR2 reads YFSETQ. This CDR3 comprises 13 residues. V lost 4 bases, J lost 12 bases, and 6 bases stayed unmatched. DNA for the CDR3: TGCGCCAGCAGCGTCGGGACAGGGGGAAGGCAGTTCTTC. Its protein is CASSVGTGGRQFF.

This clone was seen only a few times. J is TRBJ2-7 and V is TRBV28; the D gene is possibly TRBD2 (5 bases). V was trimmed by 7 bases and J by 0 bases, leaving 16 bases between them. Germline V lookup: CDR1 MDHEN, CDR2 SYDVKM. This CDR3 contains 15 residues. The CDR3: CASTQAAASSYEQYF. The CDR3, as DNA: TGTGCCAGCACTCAAGCGGCCGCAAGCTCCTACGAGCAGTACTTC.

The gene calls are TRBV7-8 and TRBJ2-7, with 7 positions matching TRBD1. CDR1 and CDR2 (germline): SGHVS, FQNEAQ. The CDR3 runs 14 residues. J lost 3 bases, V lost 5 bases, and 7 bases had no gene match. CDR3 sequence reads: CASSTGQAYYEQYF. The CDR3 coding sequence is TGTGCCAGCAGCACCGGACAGGCGTACTACGAGCAGTACTTC.

V usage is TRBV7-3 and J usage is TRBJ2-3, with 8 bases aligning to TRBD2. In germline, CDR1 is SGHTA, CDR2 FQGTGA. This CDR3 comprises 15 residues. V gave up 5 bases and J gave up 5 bases; unmatched junction bases: 9. This CDR3 reads CASSPTGGPVDTQYF. In nucleotides, the CDR3 is TGTGCCAGCAGCCCAACGGGGGGGCCGGTAGATACGCAGTATTTT.

With respect to this clone: At the DNA level, this CDR3 is encoded by other sequences in the same sample as well. CDR3 nucleotides: TGTGCCAGCAGCTTAACAGGGGGAACTGAAGCTTTCTTT. This gives the protein CASSLTGGTEAFF. V is TRBV7-9 and J is TRBJ1-1; TRBD1 agrees at 8 bases. The germline gives CDR1 SEHNR, CDR2 FQNEAQ (reference sequence). This CDR3 contains 13 residues. Trimming removed 2 bases from V and 5 bases from J; junction bases left unmatched: 1.

V usage is TRBV7-3 and J usage is TRBJ1-2; the D is unclear. The V gene lost 4 bases and the J gene lost 8 bases, with 14 bases spanning the gap. From germline, CDR1 is SGHTA and CDR2 FQGTGA. There are 13 residues in the CDR3. The CDR3 region has the DNA TGTGCCAGCAGCTCGGACGGCCCGGTGGGCTACACCTTC. Translated, it gives CASSSDGPVGYTF.

V usage is TRBV10-3 and J usage is TRBJ2-1; no firm D call. V lost 10 bases, J lost 0 bases, and 16 bases lay in between. The length of the CDR3 is 15 residues. In germline, CDR1 is ENHRY, CDR2 SYGVKD. CDR3 bases: TGTGCCACAATCCAGGATCTCTCCTCCTACAATGAGCAGTTCTTC. This translates into CATIQDLSSYNEQFF.

This clone was detected only a few times. The chain is built from TRBV10-3 and TRBJ1-6, with D possibly being TRBD1 (6 bases). Germline CDR1 and CDR2: ENHRY and SYGVKD. The V and J ends lost 3 bases and 0 bases respectively, with 18 bases between them. The CDR3 spans 19 residues. The CDR3 region has the DNA TGTGCCATCAGTGATTCGGTAACAGGGCCACTCTCCTATAATTCACCCCTCCACTTT. Its translation is CAISDSVTGPLSYNSPLHF.

This clone was seen only a few times. The V and J genes are TRBV11-3 and TRBJ1-2; no definite D call. Germline CDR1 is SGHNT and CDR2 is YENEEA. The V end was cut by 1 base, the J end by 5 bases, with 5 bases between. This CDR3 is built from 12 residues. The CDR3 sequence: CASSLGSYGYTF. CDR3 nucleotide sequence: TGTGCCAGCAGCTTAGGCAGTTATGGCTACACCTTC.